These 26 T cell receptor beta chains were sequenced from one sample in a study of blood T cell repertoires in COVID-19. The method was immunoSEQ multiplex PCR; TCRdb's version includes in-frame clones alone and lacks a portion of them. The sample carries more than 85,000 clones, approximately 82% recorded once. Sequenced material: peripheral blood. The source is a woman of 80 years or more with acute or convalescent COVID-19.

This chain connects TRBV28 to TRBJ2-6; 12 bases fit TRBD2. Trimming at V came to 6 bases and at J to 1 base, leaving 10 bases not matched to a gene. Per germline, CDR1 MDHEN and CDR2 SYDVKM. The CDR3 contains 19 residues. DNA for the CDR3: TGTGCCAGCAGCCCATGGACTAGCGGGAAGGGGTCTGGGGCCAACGTCCTGACTTTC. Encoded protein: CASSPWTSGKGSGANVLTF.

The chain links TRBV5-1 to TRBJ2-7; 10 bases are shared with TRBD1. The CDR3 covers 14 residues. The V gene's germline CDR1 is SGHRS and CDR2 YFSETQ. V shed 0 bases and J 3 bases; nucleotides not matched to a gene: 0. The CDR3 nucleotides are TGCGCCAGCAGCTTGGGGACAGGGGGCTACGAGCAGTACTTC. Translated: CASSLGTGGYEQYF.

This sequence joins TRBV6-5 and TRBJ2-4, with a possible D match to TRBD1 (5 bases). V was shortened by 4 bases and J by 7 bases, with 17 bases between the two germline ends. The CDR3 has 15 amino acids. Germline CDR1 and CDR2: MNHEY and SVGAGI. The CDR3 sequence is CASSLAVQGRNIQYF. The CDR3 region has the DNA TGTGCCAGCAGTTTGGCGGTTCAGGGTAGGAACATTCAGTACTTC.

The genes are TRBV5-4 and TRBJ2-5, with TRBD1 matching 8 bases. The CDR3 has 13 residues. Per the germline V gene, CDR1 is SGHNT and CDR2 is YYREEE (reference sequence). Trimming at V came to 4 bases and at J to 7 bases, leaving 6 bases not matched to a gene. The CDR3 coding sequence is TGTGCCAGCAGCCTGGGACAGGAGGTGACCCAGTACTTC. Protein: CASSLGQEVTQYF.

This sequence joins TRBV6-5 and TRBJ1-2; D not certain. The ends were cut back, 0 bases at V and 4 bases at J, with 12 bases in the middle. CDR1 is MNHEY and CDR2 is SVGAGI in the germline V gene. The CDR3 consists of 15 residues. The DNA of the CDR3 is TGTGCCAGCAGTTACTCGCTGACGGAGGGCTATGGCTACACCTTC. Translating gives CASSYSLTEGYGYTF.

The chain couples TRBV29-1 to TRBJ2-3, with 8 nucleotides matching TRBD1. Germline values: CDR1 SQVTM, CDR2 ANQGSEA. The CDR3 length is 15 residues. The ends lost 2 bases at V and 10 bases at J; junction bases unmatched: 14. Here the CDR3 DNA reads TGCAGCGTTGAAATATGGCAGGGGGCGGTGGGGGCGCAGTATTTT. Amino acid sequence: CSVEIWQGAVGAQYF.

The CDR3 loop is CAIERTGSLGGYTF. The CDR3 DNA reads as TGTGCCATCGAACGGACAGGGAGTTTGGGCGGCTACACCTTC. The chain has TRBV28 and TRBJ1-2; 8 bases agree with TRBD1. Germline CDR1 and CDR2: MDHEN and SYDVKM. This CDR3 has 14 residues. V dropped 10 bases and J dropped 8; count of bases not matched to a gene: 15.

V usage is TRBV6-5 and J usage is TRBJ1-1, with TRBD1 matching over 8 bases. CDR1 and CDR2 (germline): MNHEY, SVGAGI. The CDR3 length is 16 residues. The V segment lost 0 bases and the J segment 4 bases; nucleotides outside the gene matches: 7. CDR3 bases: TGTGCCAGCAGTTACTCGTCCGGCAGGGGGCTCACTGAAGCTTTCTTT. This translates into CASSYSSGRGLTEAFF.

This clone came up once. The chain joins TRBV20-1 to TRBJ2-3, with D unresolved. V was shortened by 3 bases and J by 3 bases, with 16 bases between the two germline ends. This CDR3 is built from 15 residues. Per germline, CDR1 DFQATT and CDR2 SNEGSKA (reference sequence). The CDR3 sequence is CSASSVLEITDTQYF. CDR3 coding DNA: TGCAGTGCTAGTTCCGTCCTCGAGATAACAGATACGCAGTATTTT.

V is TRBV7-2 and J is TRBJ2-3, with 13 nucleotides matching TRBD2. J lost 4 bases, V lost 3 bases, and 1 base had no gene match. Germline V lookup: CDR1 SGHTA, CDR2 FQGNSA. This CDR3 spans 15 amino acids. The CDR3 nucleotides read TGTGCCAGCAGCTTTACTAGCGGGAGGGCAGATACGCAGTATTTT. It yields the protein CASSFTSGRADTQYF.

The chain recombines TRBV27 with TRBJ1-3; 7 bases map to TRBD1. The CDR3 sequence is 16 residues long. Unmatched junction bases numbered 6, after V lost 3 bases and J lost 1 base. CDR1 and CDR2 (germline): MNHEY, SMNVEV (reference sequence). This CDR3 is CASSFRQGWSGNTIYF. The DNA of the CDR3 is TGTGCCAGCAGTTTCAGACAGGGATGGTCTGGAAACACCATATATTTT.

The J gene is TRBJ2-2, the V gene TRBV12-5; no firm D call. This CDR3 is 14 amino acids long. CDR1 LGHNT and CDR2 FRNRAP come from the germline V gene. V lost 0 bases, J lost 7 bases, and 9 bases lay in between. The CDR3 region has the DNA TGTGCTAGTGGTTTGGTCAATGAGGTCGGGGAGCTGTTTTTT. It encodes CASGLVNEVGELFF.

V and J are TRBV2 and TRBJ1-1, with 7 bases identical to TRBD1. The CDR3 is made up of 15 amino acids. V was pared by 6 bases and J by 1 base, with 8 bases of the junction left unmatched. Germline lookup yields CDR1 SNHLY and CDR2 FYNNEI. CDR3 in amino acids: CASSARQGQNTEAFF. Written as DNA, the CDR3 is TGTGCCAGCAGCGCCCGACAGGGCCAGAACACTGAAGCTTTCTTT.

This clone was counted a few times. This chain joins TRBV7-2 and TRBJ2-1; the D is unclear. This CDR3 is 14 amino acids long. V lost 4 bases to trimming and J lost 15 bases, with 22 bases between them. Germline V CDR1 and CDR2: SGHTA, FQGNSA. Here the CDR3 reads CASSSGPSQRSPFF. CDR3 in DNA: TGTGCCAGCAGCTCAGGTCCCTCTCAAAGGTCCCCGTTCTTC.

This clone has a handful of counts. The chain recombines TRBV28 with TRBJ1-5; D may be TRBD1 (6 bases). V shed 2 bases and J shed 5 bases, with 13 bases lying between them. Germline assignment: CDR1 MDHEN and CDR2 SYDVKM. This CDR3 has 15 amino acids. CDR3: CASSLTGSVYQPQHF. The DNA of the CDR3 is TGTGCCAGCAGTTTAACAGGGAGCGTATATCAGCCCCAGCATTTT. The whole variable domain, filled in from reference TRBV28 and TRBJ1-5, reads DVKVTQSSRYLVKRTGEKVFLECVQDMDHENMFWYRQDPGLGLRLIYFSYDVKMKEKGDIPEGYSVSREKKERFSLILESASTNQTSMYLCASSLTGSVYQPQHFGDGTRLSIL.

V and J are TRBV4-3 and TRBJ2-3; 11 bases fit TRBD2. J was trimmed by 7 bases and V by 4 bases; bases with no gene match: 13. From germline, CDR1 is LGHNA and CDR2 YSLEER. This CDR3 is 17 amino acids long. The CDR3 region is CASSPQSRTSGRNTQYF. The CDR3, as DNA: TGCGCCAGCAGCCCCCAATCGAGAACTAGCGGGAGAAATACGCAGTATTTT.

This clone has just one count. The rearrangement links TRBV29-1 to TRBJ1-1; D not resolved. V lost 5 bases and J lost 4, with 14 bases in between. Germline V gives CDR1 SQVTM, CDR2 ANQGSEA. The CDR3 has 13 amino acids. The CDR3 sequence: CSVSLKAGTEAFF. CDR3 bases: TGCAGCGTTTCTTTGAAAGCGGGCACTGAAGCTTTCTTT.

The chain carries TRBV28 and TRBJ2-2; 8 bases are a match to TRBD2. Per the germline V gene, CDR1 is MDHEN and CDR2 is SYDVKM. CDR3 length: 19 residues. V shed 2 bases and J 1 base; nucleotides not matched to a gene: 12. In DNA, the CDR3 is TGTGCCAGCAGTTTAGGCAGGGTCGGGGGGACTAGGAACACCGGGGAGCTGTTTTTT. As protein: CASSLGRVGGTRNTGELFF.

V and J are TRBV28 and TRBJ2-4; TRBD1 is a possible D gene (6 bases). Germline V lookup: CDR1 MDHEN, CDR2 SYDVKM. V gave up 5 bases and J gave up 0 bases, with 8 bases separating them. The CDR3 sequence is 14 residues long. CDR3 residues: CASSAGVAKNIQYF. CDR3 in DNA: TGTGCCAGCAGTGCAGGGGTAGCCAAAAACATTCAGTACTTC.

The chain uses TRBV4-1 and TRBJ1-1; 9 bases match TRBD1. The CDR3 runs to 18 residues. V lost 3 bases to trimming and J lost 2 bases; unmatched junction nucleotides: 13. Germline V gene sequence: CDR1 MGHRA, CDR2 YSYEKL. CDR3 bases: TGCGCCAGCAGCCAGACCCGGGACAGGGTGGGCCACAACACTGAAGCTTTCTTT. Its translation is CASSQTRDRVGHNTEAFF.

The CDR3 region is CASSLTSGRDEQFF. CDR3 nucleotides: TGTGCCAGCAGCTTGACTAGCGGGAGGGATGAGCAGTTCTTC. The chain combines TRBV7-2 with TRBJ2-1; the match to TRBD2 covers 14 bases. This CDR3 is built from 14 residues. Germline V gene sequence: CDR1 SGHTA, CDR2 FQGNSA. With V trimmed by 3 bases and J by 8 bases, 0 bases remained unmatched.

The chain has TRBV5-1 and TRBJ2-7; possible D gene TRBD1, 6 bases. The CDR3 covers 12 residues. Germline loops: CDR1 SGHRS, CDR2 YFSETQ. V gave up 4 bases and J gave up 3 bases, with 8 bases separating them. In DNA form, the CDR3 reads TGCGCCAGCAGCCGGACAGACTACGAGCAGTACTTC. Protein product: CASSRTDYEQYF.

CDR3 amino acids: CASSLFYEQYF. The CDR3 DNA reads TGTGCCAGCAGCCTCTTCTACGAGCAGTACTTC. The chain has TRBV7-8 and TRBJ2-7; D gene ambiguous. CDR1 is SGHVS and CDR2 is FQNEAQ in the germline V gene. The CDR3 is 11 residues long. Deletions cut 5 bases from V and 3 bases from J, with 5 bases between.

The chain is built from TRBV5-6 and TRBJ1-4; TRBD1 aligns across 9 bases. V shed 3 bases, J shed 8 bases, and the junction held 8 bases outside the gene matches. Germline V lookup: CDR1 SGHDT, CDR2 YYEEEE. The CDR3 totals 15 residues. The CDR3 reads CASSSLDRGYEKLFF. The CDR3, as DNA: TGTGCCAGCAGCTCCTTGGACAGGGGATACGAAAAACTGTTTTTT.

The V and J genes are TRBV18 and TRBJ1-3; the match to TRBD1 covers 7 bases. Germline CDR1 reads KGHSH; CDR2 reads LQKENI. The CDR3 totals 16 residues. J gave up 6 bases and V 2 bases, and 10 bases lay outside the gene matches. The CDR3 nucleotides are TGTGCCAGCTCACCAGTGGGACAGTCTCTGGAAAACACCATATATTTT. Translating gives CASSPVGQSLENTIYF.

The CDR3, as DNA: TGTGCCAGCAGCTTGGGTTCTAGCGGGAGCTGGAATGAGCAGTTCTTC. Amino acid sequence: CASSLGSSGSWNEQFF. The chain uses TRBV5-4 and TRBJ2-1, with TRBD2 matching over 10 bases. V was pared by 0 bases and J by 7 bases, with 7 bases of the junction left unmatched. Germline lookup yields CDR1 SGHNT and CDR2 YYREEE (reference sequence). The CDR3 length is 16 residues. Full variable domain (rest looked up from reference TRBV5-4 and TRBJ2-1): ETGVTQSPTHLIKTRGQQVTLRCSSQSGHNTVSWYQQALGQGPQFIFQYYREEENGRGNFPPRFSGLQFPNYSSELNVNALELDDSALYLCASSLGSSGSWNEQFFGPGTRLTVL.